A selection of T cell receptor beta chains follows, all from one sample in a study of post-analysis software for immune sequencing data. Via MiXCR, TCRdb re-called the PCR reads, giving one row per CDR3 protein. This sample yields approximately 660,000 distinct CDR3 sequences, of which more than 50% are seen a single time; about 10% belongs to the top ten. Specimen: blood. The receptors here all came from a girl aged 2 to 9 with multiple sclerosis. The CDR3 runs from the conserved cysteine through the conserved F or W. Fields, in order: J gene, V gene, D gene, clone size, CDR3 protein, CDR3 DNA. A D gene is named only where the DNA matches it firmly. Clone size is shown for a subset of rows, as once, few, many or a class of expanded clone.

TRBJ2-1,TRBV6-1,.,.,CASIQGQNEQFF,TGTGCCAGCATACAGGGTCAAAATGAGCAGTTCTTC
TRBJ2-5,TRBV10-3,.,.,CAISEFSAGGQRETQYF,TGTGCCATCAGTGAGTTTAGCGCCGGGGGGCAAAGAGAGACCCAGTACTTC
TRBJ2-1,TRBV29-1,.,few,CSVESGVQFF,TGCAGCGTTGAAAGCGGAGTGCAGTTCTTC
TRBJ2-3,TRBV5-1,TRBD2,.,CASSPGTSDSTDTQYF,TGCGCCAGCAGCCCCGGGACTAGCGATAGCACAGATACGCAGTATTTT
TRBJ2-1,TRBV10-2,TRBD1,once,CASSEDRAGNEQFF,TGCGCCAGCAGTGAAGACAGGGCTGGGAATGAGCAGTTCTTC
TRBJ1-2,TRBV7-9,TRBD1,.,CASSAGQGAVYGYTF,TGTGCCAGCAGCGCCGGACAGGGGGCGGTCTATGGCTACACCTTC
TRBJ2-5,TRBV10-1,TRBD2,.,CASSEYGLAGQETQYF,TGCGCCAGCAGTGAGTACGGACTAGCGGGCCAAGAGACCCAGTACTTC
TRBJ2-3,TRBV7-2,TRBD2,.,CASSPRAGGDDTQYF,TGTGCCAGCAGCCCGCGGGCGGGGGGCGATGATACGCAGTATTTT
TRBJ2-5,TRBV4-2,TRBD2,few,CASSQDRGGTTQETQYF,TGTGCCAGCAGCCAAGATAGAGGCGGGACTACACAAGAGACCCAGTACTTC
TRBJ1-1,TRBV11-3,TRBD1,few,CASRDRGRNTEAFF,TGTGCCAGCAGGGACAGGGGCAGGAACACTGAAGCTTTCTTT
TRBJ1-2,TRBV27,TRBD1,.,CASSFCQGADYGYTF,TGTGCCAGCAGTTTTTGCCAGGGGGCAGATTATGGCTACACCTTC
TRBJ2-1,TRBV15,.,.,CATSRESVVNEQFF,TGTGCCACCAGCAGAGAATCAGTTGTAAATGAGCAGTTCTTC
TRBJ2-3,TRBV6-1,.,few,CASRPSSDWDTQYF,TGTGCCAGCAGACCCTCCTCAGACTGGGATACGCAGTATTTT
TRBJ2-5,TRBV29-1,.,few,CSVTTGSQETQYF,TGCAGCGTCACGACTGGTTCCCAAGAGACCCAGTACTTC
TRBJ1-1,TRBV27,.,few,CASSLIGVRGNTEAFF,TGTGCCAGCAGTTTAATCGGGGTCAGGGGGAACACTGAAGCTTTCTTT
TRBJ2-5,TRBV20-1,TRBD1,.,CSARDPTGLETQYF,TGCAGTGCTAGAGATCCGACAGGGTTAGAGACCCAGTACTTC
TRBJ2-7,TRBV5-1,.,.,CASSFRGDEQYF,TGCGCCAGCAGCTTCAGAGGGGACGAGCAGTACTTC
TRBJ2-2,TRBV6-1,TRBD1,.,CASSPTGGGTGELFF,TGTGCCAGCAGCCCGACAGGGGGGGGCACCGGGGAGCTGTTTTTT
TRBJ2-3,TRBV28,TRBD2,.,CASSPPLGQRGADTQYF,TGTGCCAGCAGCCCGCCTTTGGGGCAGCGGGGGGCAGATACGCAGTATTTT
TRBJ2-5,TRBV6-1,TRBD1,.,CASSEGVGDSRETQYF,TGTGCCAGCAGTGAAGGAGTGGGGGACAGCAGAGAGACCCAGTACTTC
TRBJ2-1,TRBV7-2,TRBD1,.,CASSSLKQGEQFF,TGTGCCAGCAGCTCTCTTAAACAGGGGGAGCAGTTCTTC
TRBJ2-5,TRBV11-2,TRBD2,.,CASSLRLAGEETQYF,TGTGCCAGCAGCTTGCGACTAGCGGGGGAGGAGACCCAGTACTTC
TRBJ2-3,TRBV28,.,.,CASSTTALHTDTQYF,TGTGCCAGCAGCACGACAGCCCTTCACACAGATACGCAGTATTTT
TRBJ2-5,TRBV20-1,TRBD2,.,CSALSGSGRYQETQYF,TGCAGTGCTCTCTCCGGGAGCGGGAGATATCAAGAGACCCAGTACTTC
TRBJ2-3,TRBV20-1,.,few,CSLGDIASTDTQYF,TGCAGCCTGGGGGACATCGCTAGCACAGATACGCAGTATTTT
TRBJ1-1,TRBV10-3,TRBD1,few,CAISTQGGRFTEAFF,TGTGCCATCAGTACTCAGGGGGGGCGCTTCACTGAAGCTTTCTTT
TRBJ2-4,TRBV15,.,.,CATSRDPAPEGQYF,TGTGCCACCAGCAGAGACCCTGCCCCGGAGGGGCAGTACTTC
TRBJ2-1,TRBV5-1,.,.,CASRRGDEQFF,TGCGCCAGCAGGAGGGGTGATGAGCAGTTCTTC
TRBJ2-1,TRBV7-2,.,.,CASSHSGSRNNEQFF,TGTGCCAGCAGCCACAGCGGCTCCAGAAACAATGAGCAGTTCTTC
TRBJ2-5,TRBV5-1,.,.,CASSQTGVEQYF,TGCGCCAGCAGCCAAACAGGTGTGGAGCAGTACTTC
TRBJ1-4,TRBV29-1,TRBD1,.,CSAAGGVQGEKLFF,TGCAGCGCCGCGGGGGGGGTACAGGGGGAAAAACTGTTTTTT
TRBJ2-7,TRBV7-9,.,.,CASSLGQGGPSYEQYF,TGTGCCAGCAGCTTAGGCCAAGGGGGGCCCTCCTACGAGCAGTACTTC
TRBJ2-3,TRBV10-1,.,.,CASSDPSTDTQYF,TGCGCCAGCAGTGATCCCAGCACAGATACGCAGTATTTT
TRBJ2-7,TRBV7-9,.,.,CASTGYPSYEQYF,TGTGCCAGCACCGGGTATCCGTCCTACGAGCAGTACTTC
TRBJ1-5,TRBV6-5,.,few,CASSPDRLRPQHF,TGTGCCAGCAGTCCCGACCGGCTCAGGCCCCAGCATTTT
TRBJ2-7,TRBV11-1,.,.,CASSFWLGKGGSLRVGYEQYF,TGTGCCAGCAGCTTTTGGTTGGGTAAAGGGGGAAGTTTAAGAGTGGGCTACGAGCAGTACTTC
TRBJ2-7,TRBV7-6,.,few,CASSLETGRGEQYF,TGTGCCAGCAGCTTGGAGACAGGGAGGGGCGAGCAGTACTTC
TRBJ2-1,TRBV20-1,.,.,CSARDQLFPSVNNEQFF,TGCAGTGCTAGAGATCAGTTGTTCCCTAGCGTTAACAATGAGCAGTTCTTC
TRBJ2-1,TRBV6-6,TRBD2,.,CASSKREGVINEQFF,TGTGCCAGCAGCAAGCGGGAGGGAGTTATCAATGAGCAGTTCTTC
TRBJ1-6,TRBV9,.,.,CASSVGSIGSPLHF,TGTGCCAGCAGCGTAGGGAGCATTGGGTCACCCCTCCACTTT
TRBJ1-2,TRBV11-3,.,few,CASSLNDGGYGYTF,TGTGCCAGCAGCCTGAACGACGGGGGCTATGGCTACACCTTC
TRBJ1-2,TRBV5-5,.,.,CASSLRQGMDGYTF,TGTGCCAGCAGCTTGAGGCAGGGGATGGATGGCTACACCTTC
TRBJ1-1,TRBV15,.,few,CATSREMNTEAFF,TGTGCCACCAGCAGGGAGATGAACACTGAAGCTTTCTTT
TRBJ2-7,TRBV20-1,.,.,CSATVLQGGPYEQYF,TGCAGTGCCACTGTCCTACAGGGCGGCCCCTACGAGCAGTACTTC
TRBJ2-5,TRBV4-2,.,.,CASSQSARGQETQYF,TGTGCCAGCAGCCAATCTGCCAGGGGACAAGAGACCCAGTACTTC
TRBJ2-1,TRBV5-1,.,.,CASSSLARGNEQFF,TGCGCCAGCAGCTCCCTAGCTCGGGGGAATGAGCAGTTCTTC
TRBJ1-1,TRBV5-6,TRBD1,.,CASSLPQGAITEAFF,TGTGCCAGCAGCTTACCACAGGGGGCAATCACCGAAGCTTTCTTT
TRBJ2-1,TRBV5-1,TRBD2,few,CASSLARLAGGDNEQFF,TGCGCCAGCAGCTTGGCCAGGCTAGCGGGGGGAGACAATGAGCAGTTCTTC
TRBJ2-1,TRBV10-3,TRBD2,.,CAISEGREGHNEQFF,TGTGCCATCAGTGAAGGGCGGGAGGGGCACAATGAGCAGTTCTTC
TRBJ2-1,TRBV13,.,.,CASSPGRRASEQFF,TGTGCCAGCAGCCCCGGTCGGCGGGCCAGTGAGCAGTTCTTC